This T cell receptor (beta chain) was retrieved from a study of molecular identifiers for immune sequencing clone quantification. This clonotype was found a few times. TCRdb re-called the PCR reads through MiXCR, storing one row per CDR3 protein. The sample has about 630,000 distinct CDR3 sequences, around 25% seen once. The CDR3 sequence is 15 residues long. Trimming left V 3 bases short and J 0 bases short, with 9 bases between. Germline values: CDR1 LNHDA, CDR2 SQIVND (reference sequence). The sequence was obtained from a human donor in good health. Some libraries in this study had Jurkat cell RNA spiked in. Source material: naive CD8+ T cells from blood, with Jurkat cell RNA spiked in. Subset here: FACS-sorted CD8+CD4-CCR7+CD45RA+ naive T cells. V gene TRBV19 combines with J gene TRBJ1-3; D is unresolved. This chain's CDR3 is CASSIEVSSGNTIYF. In DNA form, the CDR3 reads TGTGCCAGTAGTATTGAAGTTTCCTCTGGAAACACCATATATTTT.